This T cell receptor (beta chain) was identified during a study of Graves' ophthalmopathy and Graves' hyperthyroidism. This CDR3 has 15 amino acids. The germline V and J ends were trimmed by 5 bases and 2 bases, with 13 bases remaining between them. Germline V gene data show CDR1 as LNHDA and CDR2 as SQIVND (reference sequence). Amplification of TCR beta CDR3 regions used RNA transcripts. Second-round multiplex PCR followed a first-round RT-PCR using HTBI primers. TCRdb recomputed calls from the multiplex PCR reads with MiXCR, one row per CDR3 protein. The sample holds about 400,000 distinct CDR3 sequences, just over 15% seen once.

Input material: peripheral blood. The chain links TRBV19 to TRBJ1-5; tentative D call: TRBD1 (5 bases). The TCR originated in a woman under 30 with stable Graves' hyperthyroidism. The CDR3 nucleotides read TGTGCCAGTAGTGTACAAGGGGAAGGCAATCAGCCCCAGCATTTT. It translates to CASSVQGEGNQPQHF.